This paragraph covers one T cell receptor beta chain sequence. Its cognate antigen is unknown. Between the trimmed V and J ends, which lost 6 bases and 2 bases, there was a span of 23 bases. CDR1 and CDR2 (germline): SNHLY, FYNNEI. CDR3 length: 18 amino acids. The data originate from a study of cytomegalovirus exposure and HLA in healthy donors. General study results and limits: One variant, a missense change in DCLRE1C, was linked in a later analysis to TCR beta V- and J-gene trimming. Several of the most significant clusters were apparently associated with common viral pathogens in a later analysis.

The study ran its PCR with 60 Vbeta and 13 Jbeta primers. TCRdb's copy holds only in-frame clones and misses some; the assay was immunoSEQ multiplex PCR. Of around 280,000 clones detected, 85% to 90% appear once; the ten largest clones hold more than 2%. The rearrangement joins TRBV2 to TRBJ1-5, with D possibly being TRBD1 (6 bases). The clonotype originates from a young woman in good health and CMV-seronegative. Sequenced input: PBMCs. DNA for the CDR3: TGTGCCAGCAGCCGTGGGGGCCCCGCTGTAGGTGGCAATCAGCCCCAGCATTTT. This translates into CASSRGGPAVGGNQPQHF.